This T cell receptor beta chain was observed in a study of human T cells and chemical hapten exposure. Study-wide results and caveats: Compared to controls, expanded TCRs made significantly more large clusters of similar CDR3s.

Time point defined: patch test 1, 2 weeks after DPC sensitization. Treatment denoted: therapeutic diphenylcyclopropenone sensitization with weekly scalp DPC. This CDR3 has 17 amino acids. Germline CDR1 is MDHEN and CDR2 is SYDVKM. Losses at the gene ends were 5 bases for V and 6 bases for J; bases not matched to a gene: 14. From the RACE reads, TCRdb called clonotypes with MiXCR, one entry per CDR3 protein. The sample shows 180,000 or so distinct CDR3 sequences, roughly 14% of them seen only once. In this sample, this clonotype turned up once. Antigen: not known. The TCR was taken from a woman aged 25 to 39 with alopecia areata. Some clones in this sample may be carry-over from other donors' samples. The chain carries TRBV28 and TRBJ2-1, with 9 bases aligning to TRBD1. The sample in question was whole blood, obtained in connection with sensitization to the hapten diphenylcyclopropenone (DPC). In DNA form, the CDR3 reads TGTGCCAGCAGTCTAACCTTACCGGGACAGGGACCCAATGAGCAGTTCTTC. Its protein is CASSLTLPGQGPNEQFF. Looking up the rest from reference TRBV28 and TRBJ2-1 gives the full variable domain: DVKVTQSSRYLVKRTGEKVFLECVQDMDHENMFWYRQDPGLGLRLIYFSYDVKMKEKGDIPEGYSVSREKKERFSLILESASTNQTSMYLCASSLTLPGQGPNEQFFGPGTRLTVL.